This TCR beta chain appears in the sequencing data of a study of T cells after yellow fever vaccination. Germline CDR1 is DFQATT and CDR2 is SNEGSKA (reference sequence). The CDR3 runs 13 residues. V was trimmed by 6 bases and J by 4 bases, leaving 13 bases between them. Of note for this clonotype: What it binds is unknown.

Study-wide findings and caveats: It was the secondary response that reached its peak faster, day 5 versus 15, but it was weaker. Most primary-vaccination clones recurred post-booster (more than 95% CD4, around 86% CD8).

A universal primer site and UMIs were added as TCR cDNA was made by 5'RACE template switching. TCRdb re-called the 5' RACE reads with MiXCR, one entry per CDR3 protein. The repertoire includes about 300,000 distinct CDR3 sequences, 8.5% to 10% of them detected once, and 3% to 4% sits in the top ten. The receptor was derived from a man between 18 and 29 years old who received the YFV17D yellow fever vaccine. This sample comprised CD4+ T cells sorted from PBMCs, obtained 5 days after the yellow fever booster vaccination. The genes are TRBV20-1 and TRBJ2-1; D not certain. CDR3 in DNA: TGCAGTGCAAGGAAACCGCCATACAATGAGCAGTTCTTC. The encoded protein is CSARKPPYNEQFF.